This T cell receptor beta chain was recovered during a study of shared clonotypes between healthy human individuals (dated by TCRdb to the early 2020s). Context from the whole study: Two women and a few men aged 18 to 49 years were included in the cohort. Blood TCR repertoires of 5 or 6 healthy adults were deeply sequenced to estimate repertoire size and the extent of clonotype sharing between individuals. Libraries were prepared and TCR repertoires were sequenced by different laboratories using diverse techniques, in order to increase sequencing depth and limit assay-specific biases. Between about 0.85 and 8.9 billion PBMCs per donor were obtained by leukapheresis.

The donors were healthy, HIV-negative adults with no recently reported acute infections or vaccinations. Only Caucasian adults living in Nashville, Tennessee, USA were represented among the donors. For unsorted samples, some 90 million PBMCs were counted and genomic DNA was extracted with the QIAamp DNA Blood Mini kit. Blood was obtained by leukapheresis, after which PBMCs were separated by Ficoll-Histopaque density gradient centrifugation and cryopreserved in liquid nitrogen vapor phase. Using the deep immunoSEQ assay, multiplex PCR amplified TCR CDR3 regions from genomic DNA. Genomic DNA extracted from each cell subset was distributed evenly over all wells of several immunoSEQ 96-well plates, and each plate served as one replicate. For unsorted PBMC, approximately 290 ng of genomic DNA, equivalent to 30,000 to 35,000 T cell genomes, went into each replicate PCR. Ten immunoSEQ deep assay plates were used to sequence unsorted PBMC genomic DNA. The purified libraries were quantified using a Qubit 3.0 fluorometer, sized with a Bioanalyzer 2100, and then quantified again using the KAPA Library Quantification kit. Each immunoSEQ 96-well plate was sequenced on its own single-read 150-cycle Illumina NextSeq 550 flow cell. As for how the authors treated the data: The immunoSEQ output contained only junctional sequences without quality scores, so filtering could not match that applied to full-length reads. To assign V/J genes and CDR3, sequences were annotated using PyIR, a Python wrapper for IgBLAST v1.9, with IMGT germline references. Reads were removed for weak V/J assignments (E-value above 1e-6), missing CDR3, stop codons, out-of-frame junctions, or ambiguous translated residues. V3J clonotypes were defined by identical inferred V gene, J gene, and CDR3 amino acid sequence. Percentage overlap between repertoires was computed as shared unique clonotypes divided by the size of the smaller repertoire. Richness of each repertoire was evaluated using RTK rarefaction, the Chao1 estimator, and Recon v2.1 estimates of unobserved clonotypes. TCRdb stores this immuneACCESS table with in-frame sequences only. Part of the clones is absent; in the studies checked, under half of the shortfall reflects unresolved V genes, and no reason is known for the rest. V, J and clone size are those of that table, while D and trimming were read from the DNA. This sample gives around 500,000 clones in total; 70% to 80% of them show up just once. The ten largest make up roughly 12% of the sample.

CDR1 SEHNR and CDR2 FQNEAQ were looked up in the germline V gene (reference sequence). Clipping removes 5 bases from V and 7 bases from J, with 9 as the unmatched junction base count. CDR3 length: 14 amino acids, cysteine to phenylalanine. Left in the record is the CDR3 DNA by itself, 42 bases read in frame from the first base. Points on this clone: Its antigen is not yet known. No much larger clone is present one base from it, and per-base qualities are unavailable.

Overall results and qualifications from the work: Pairwise subsampling indicated that sequencing depth was expected to affect the degree of clonotype sharing among donors. The genetic and exposure-history diversity represented was limited by the small number of donors. Sampling was restricted to blood, and TCR repertoires in tissues likely differ from the TCR repertoires found in blood.

The rearranged chain carries TRBV7-9 and TRBJ2-7; 9 junctional bases match TRBD1. The material sequenced was PBMCs. This sequence originates from a woman aged 40 to 50 in good health. Some clones in this sample may be carry-over from other donors' samples. The CDR3 in this case is CASSHRTGAGEQYF. The nucleotide sequence reads TGTGCCAGCAGCCACAGGACAGGGGCCGGGGAGCAGTACTTC. The full variable domain, with segments outside the CDR3 supplied by the reference TRBV7-9 and TRBJ2-7 proteins, appears as DTGVSQNPRHKITKRGQNVTFRCDPISEHNRLYWYRQTLGQGPEFLTYFQNEAQLEKSRLLSDRFSAERPKGSFSTLEIQRTEQGDSAMYLCASSHRTGAGEQYFGPGTRLTVT.